This note documents a single T cell receptor (beta chain) sequence. These data come from a study of blood T cell repertoires in COVID-19. Study details: The study drew acute and convalescent COVID-19 samples from the United States, Italy and Spain. PBMCs, B-cell-depleted T cells, or T cells were the source of the cDNA or gDNA that made up the material.

How the authors handled the data: Cell counts per sample came from amplifying reference gene primers. Some clones are missing from TCRdb's copy, which holds only in-frame ones; the method was immunoSEQ multiplex PCR. D and trimming come from the DNA, and the V and J calls and clone size come from that table. The table has about 45,000 clones, approximately 80% seen once. Trimming removed 1 base at V and 5 bases at J, with 14 bases between. The CDR3 sequence is 16 residues long. Looked up from germline, CDR1 is LGHNA and CDR2 is YNFKEQ. The sequenced material came from peripheral blood. The origin of this receptor is a man in his sixties or seventies with acute or convalescent COVID-19. The chain has TRBV4-2 and TRBJ2-2; the D gene is possibly TRBD1 (6 bases). The CDR3 region has the DNA TGTGCCAGCAGCCAAGCTGGGGGCGGGTTTACCGGGGAGCTGTTTTTT. It is translated as CASSQAGGGFTGELFF.